The 25 T cell receptor beta chains listed next were all sequenced from one sample in a study of blood T cell repertoires in COVID-19. The method was immunoSEQ multiplex PCR; TCRdb's version includes in-frame clones alone and lacks a portion of them. Of 100,000 to 150,000 clones listed, nearly 90% are singletons. Material for sequencing was peripheral blood. These TCRs come from a woman older than 75 with acute or convalescent COVID-19.

The table lists this clone with a few counts. This sequence joins TRBV29-1 and TRBJ2-1, with 11 bases identical to TRBD1. Germline CDR1 and CDR2: SQVTM and ANQGSEA. The CDR3 sequence is 13 residues long. The V and J ends lost 6 bases and 9 bases, in that order; junction bases with no gene match: 7. The CDR3 DNA reads as TGCAGCGTAGCAGGACAGGGGGCCCCTGAGCAGTTCTTC. Translation gives CSVAGQGAPEQFF.

V usage is TRBV18 and J usage is TRBJ2-1; 7 bases are a match to TRBD2. Germline V lookup: CDR1 KGHSH, CDR2 LQKENI. This CDR3 comprises 19 residues. After removal of 2 bases from V and 0 bases from J, the junction contained 13 bases not matched to a gene. CDR3 sequence reads: CASSPKYSTSAFSYNEQFF. The CDR3 coding sequence is TGTGCCAGCTCACCAAAGTACAGTACTAGCGCCTTCTCCTACAATGAGCAGTTCTTC.

The chain is built from TRBV9 and TRBJ2-3; D possibly corresponds to TRBD2 (7 bases). Germline V gene data show CDR1 as SGDLS and CDR2 as YYNGEE. This CDR3 has 15 residues. Trimming cost V 7 bases and J 1 base, with 16 bases left between them. The CDR3 bases are TGTGCCAGCGGGGGGGCTTCCCCTGGCACAGATACGCAGTATTTT. It yields the protein CASGGASPGTDTQYF.

The chain uses TRBV7-2 and TRBJ1-1, with TRBD1 matching over 8 bases. V shed 1 base, J shed 10 bases, and the junction held 5 bases outside the gene matches. This CDR3 region has 13 residues. From germline, CDR1 is SGHTA and CDR2 FQGNSA. The CDR3 spells CASSLGGDRRAFF. The CDR3 DNA reads as TGTGCCAGCAGCTTAGGGGGGGACAGGCGAGCTTTCTTT.

The V and J genes are TRBV27 and TRBJ2-3; 7 bases map to TRBD2. The CDR3 extends over 15 amino acids. Germline values: CDR1 MNHEY, CDR2 SMNVEV (reference sequence). V dropped 0 bases and J dropped 1; count of bases not matched to a gene: 1. CDR3 in amino acids: CASSLSGGGTDTQYF. In DNA, the CDR3 is TGTGCCAGCAGTTTATCGGGAGGGGGCACAGATACGCAGTATTTT.

The V call is TRBV19, the J call TRBJ2-7, with D uncertain. V lost 5 bases, J lost 2 bases, and 10 bases lay in between. CDR1 and CDR2 from the germline V gene are LNHDA and SQIVND (reference sequence). The CDR3 totals 13 residues. The CDR3 DNA reads as TGTGCCAGTAGTTTTGGCAGAACCTACGAGCAGTACTTC. Translation: CASSFGRTYEQYF.

The V call is TRBV2, the J call TRBJ1-6; maybe TRBD1 (6 bases). The CDR3 covers 14 residues. Trimming stripped 2 bases from V and 7 bases from J, with 9 bases between. CDR1 is SNHLY and CDR2 is FYNNEI in the germline V gene. Here the CDR3 reads CASSETGLNSPLHF. The CDR3 nucleotides read TGTGCCAGCAGTGAAACAGGGTTGAATTCACCCCTCCACTTT.

This rearrangement joins TRBV15 to TRBJ1-3; TRBD1 might be the D (5 bases). The CDR3 loop spans 20 amino acids. The germline CDR1 and CDR2 sequences are LNHNV and YYDKDF (reference sequence). The V gene lost 0 bases and the J gene lost 0 bases, with 21 bases spanning the gap. The CDR3 nucleotides are TGTGCCACCAGCAGAGATGGAGGGACGCAGAGGAAGAGCTCTGGAAACACCATATATTTT. Its translation: CATSRDGGTQRKSSGNTIYF.

The chain uses TRBV2 and TRBJ1-2; 7 nucleotides agree with TRBD1. Looked up from germline, CDR1 is SNHLY and CDR2 is FYNNEI. Unmatched junction bases numbered 6, after V lost 2 bases and J lost 6 bases. The CDR3 consists of 14 residues. The CDR3 is CASSEIRTGDGYTF. In DNA, the CDR3 is TGTGCCAGCAGTGAAATTCGCACAGGGGATGGCTACACCTTC.

V usage is TRBV29-1 and J usage is TRBJ1-5; 8 nucleotides line up with TRBD1. V lost 7 bases and J lost 8; bases outside the gene matches: 10. From germline, CDR1 is SQVTM and CDR2 ANQGSEA. CDR3 length: 13 residues. CDR3 DNA sequence: TGCAGCGCCCAGACAGGGGTCAGAGAGCCCCAGCATTTT. Translated: CSAQTGVREPQHF.

This clone occurred once. The chain recombines TRBV2 with TRBJ2-5, with D unclear. Trimming shortened V by 1 base and J by 5 bases, and 14 bases separated the two germline ends. This CDR3 contains 15 residues. Germline CDR1 and CDR2: SNHLY and FYNNEI. CDR3 region: CASSEGRLGGETQYF. In nucleotides, the CDR3 is TGTGCCAGCAGTGAAGGGCGGTTAGGTGGGGAGACCCAGTACTTC.

This rearrangement joins TRBV6-5 to TRBJ1-5; D ambiguous. Germline CDR1 and CDR2: MNHEY and SVGAGI. The CDR3 runs 14 residues. V gave up 7 bases and J gave up 5 bases, with 15 bases separating them. CDR3 DNA: TGTGCCAGCACTCTGCGCAGGCAGGATCAGCCCCAGCATTTT. This translates into CASTLRRQDQPQHF.

This clone was detected a few times. This chain connects TRBV5-1 to TRBJ1-4; 8 bases align to TRBD1. The CDR3 runs 15 residues. Per the germline V gene, CDR1 is SGHRS and CDR2 is YFSETQ. Trimming cost V 4 bases and J 5 bases; bases outside gene matches: 7. The CDR3 DNA follows: TGCGCCAGCAGCCCGACAGGGGCCAAAAATGAAAAACTGTTTTTT. Its protein product is CASSPTGAKNEKLFF.

This chain joins TRBV5-1 and TRBJ2-1, with D perhaps matching TRBD1 (5 bases). Germline V gene sequence: CDR1 SGHRS, CDR2 YFSETQ. Trimming took off 4 bases at V and 7 bases at J, with 15 bases between the two ends. CDR3 size: 14 residues. The CDR3 coding sequence is TGCGCCAGCAGCGCAACAGGTCAAGGGAATGAGCAGTTCTTC. Protein: CASSATGQGNEQFF.

The V call is TRBV6-5, the J call TRBJ2-3; the D is unclear. The ends were cut back, 0 bases at V and 1 base at J, with 8 bases in the middle. This CDR3 spans 15 amino acids. Germline CDR1 is MNHEY and CDR2 is SVGAGI. CDR3 sequence (DNA): TGTGCCAGCAGTTACTCTTCCCAGGGCACAGATACGCAGTATTTT. Translation: CASSYSSQGTDTQYF.

The chain couples TRBV7-8 to TRBJ1-3; the match to TRBD1 covers 8 bases. Germline trimming cut 8 bases from V and 3 bases from J; bases unmatched to any gene: 9. This CDR3 region has 15 residues. Germline CDR1 reads SGHVS; CDR2 reads FQNEAQ. The CDR3 sequence: CASAQDRDGGNTIYF. The CDR3 DNA follows: TGTGCCAGCGCCCAGGACAGGGATGGTGGAAACACCATATATTTT.

The V gene is TRBV27, the J gene TRBJ1-1, with D unresolved. The CDR3 runs to 13 residues. Germline-derived CDR1 and CDR2 are MNHEY and SMNVEV (reference sequence). Between the trimmed V and J ends, which lost 7 bases and 1 base, there was a span of 10 bases. The CDR3, as DNA: TGTGCCAGCAAACGGGAGAGGAACACTGAAGCTTTCTTT. This codes for CASKRERNTEAFF.

The chain combines TRBV18 with TRBJ2-5, with 7 positions matching TRBD1. The CDR3 runs 14 residues. Trimming cost V 3 bases and J 4 bases; bases outside gene matches: 5. Germline CDR1 is KGHSH and CDR2 is LQKENI. The CDR3 spells CASSPVRGTETQYF. DNA of the CDR3: TGTGCCAGCTCACCCGTCAGGGGGACAGAGACCCAGTACTTC.

This clone was counted a few times. The V call is TRBV7-3, the J call TRBJ2-1; the D is unclear. This CDR3 is 13 amino acids long. Germline-derived CDR1 and CDR2 are SGHTA and FQGTGA. The V end was cut by 1 base, the J end by 9 bases, with 10 bases between. The CDR3 DNA sequence: TGTGCCAGCAGCTTAAGTCCAACGAGTGAGCAGTTCTTC. Its translation is CASSLSPTSEQFF.

The gene calls are TRBV19 and TRBJ2-7; 9 bases agree with TRBD1. This CDR3 has 14 residues. Germline loops: CDR1 LNHDA, CDR2 SQIVND (reference sequence). With 3 bases clipped from V and 3 bases from J, the junction kept 3 bases outside the gene matches. The CDR3 nucleotides are TGTGCCAGTAGTATCCAGACAGGGGGCTACGAGCAGTACTTC. It translates to CASSIQTGGYEQYF.

The CDR3 region is CAISEDRGQGKLFF. DNA for the CDR3: TGTGCCATCAGTGAAGACAGGGGGCAGGGAAAACTGTTTTTT. J is TRBJ1-4 and V is TRBV10-3, with 10 positions matching TRBD1. Germline values: CDR1 ENHRY, CDR2 SYGVKD. Trimming at V came to 3 bases and at J to 10 bases, leaving 5 bases not matched to a gene. This CDR3 contains 14 residues.

J is TRBJ1-2 and V is TRBV5-5; 8 nucleotides align to TRBD1. Unmatched junction bases numbered 4, after V lost 0 bases and J lost 6 bases. In germline, CDR1 is SGHKS, CDR2 YYEKEE (reference sequence). The CDR3 consists of 14 residues. The CDR3 sequence is CASSLGQGAHGYTF. The CDR3 DNA follows: TGTGCCAGCAGCTTGGGTCAGGGGGCTCATGGCTACACCTTC.

This chain connects TRBV7-3 to TRBJ2-2, with 7 nucleotides matching TRBD1. This CDR3 region has 15 residues. V shed 5 bases, J shed 7 bases, and the junction held 10 bases outside the gene matches. Germline-derived CDR1 and CDR2 are SGHTA and FQGTGA. The CDR3 DNA is TGTGCCAGCAGCCAGACAGGGAATTGGGGCGGGGAGCTGTTTTTT. Amino acids: CASSQTGNWGGELFF.

The chain carries TRBV12-3 or TRBV12-4 and TRBJ1-5; D remains unclear. CDR3 length equals 13 residues. Trimming left V 6 bases short and J 6 bases short, with 12 bases between. The CDR3 sequence: CASSPERGQPQHF. The DNA for the CDR3 is TGTGCCAGCAGCCCGGAGCGGGGTCAGCCCCAGCATTTT.

The chain combines TRBV15 with TRBJ2-1; maybe TRBD2 (6 bases). From germline, CDR1 is LNHNV and CDR2 YYDKDF (reference sequence). V dropped 0 bases and J dropped 2 bases, with 8 bases sitting between them. The CDR3 covers 15 residues. This chain's CDR3 is CATSRERGTYNEQFF. Here the CDR3 DNA reads TGTGCCACCAGCAGAGAACGGGGGACCTACAATGAGCAGTTCTTC. The entire variable domain, with the rest obtained from reference TRBV15 and TRBJ2-1, is as follows: DAMVIQNPRYQVTQFGKPVTLSCSQTLNHNVMYWYQQKSSQAPKLLFHYYDKDFNNEADTPDNFQSRRPNTSFCFLDIRSPGLGDTAMYLCATSRERGTYNEQFFGPGTRLTVL.